What follows is one TCR beta chain and its context. Its specificity is not known. Trimming took 0 bases from V and 6 from J, leaving 16 bases between them. This CDR3 has 16 residues. CDR1 and CDR2 from the germline V gene are SGDLS and YYNGEE. This entry is derived from a study of T-cell memory formation after mild COVID-19. Study overall: Each donor largely had its own TCR clusters. Findings and limits, study-wide: Several responding clones turned up in pre-infection memory, indicating that cross-reactive memory may have taken part. CD4/CD8 balance held among clones contracting day 15 to 85, and later expanders leaned CD4+.

Using constant-segment primers, 5'RACE produced TCR alpha and TCR beta cDNA libraries carrying sample barcodes and UMIs. TCRdb used MiXCR to reprocess the 5' RACE reads, holding one entry per CDR3 protein. The table has 150,000 or so distinct CDR3 sequences, approximately 15% seen once. This sequence was found in an adult woman who had mild COVID-19 (a few samples of this study predate the infection). Cell type and time point are not known. The source material was PBMCs or a T cell subset sorted from them (not recorded which). The chain couples TRBV9 to TRBJ2-4, with D maybe TRBD2 (5 bases). The CDR3: CASSVEGISVGNIQYF. The CDR3 DNA is TGTGCCAGCAGCGTAGAAGGAATTAGCGTCGGAAACATTCAGTACTTC. Drawing the rest from reference TRBV9 and TRBJ2-4, the complete variable domain is DSGVTQTPKHLITATGQRVTLRCSPRSGDLSVYWYQQSLDQGLQFLIQYYNGEERAKGNILERFSAQQFPDLHSELNLSSLELGDSALYFCASSVEGISVGNIQYFGAGTRLSVL.